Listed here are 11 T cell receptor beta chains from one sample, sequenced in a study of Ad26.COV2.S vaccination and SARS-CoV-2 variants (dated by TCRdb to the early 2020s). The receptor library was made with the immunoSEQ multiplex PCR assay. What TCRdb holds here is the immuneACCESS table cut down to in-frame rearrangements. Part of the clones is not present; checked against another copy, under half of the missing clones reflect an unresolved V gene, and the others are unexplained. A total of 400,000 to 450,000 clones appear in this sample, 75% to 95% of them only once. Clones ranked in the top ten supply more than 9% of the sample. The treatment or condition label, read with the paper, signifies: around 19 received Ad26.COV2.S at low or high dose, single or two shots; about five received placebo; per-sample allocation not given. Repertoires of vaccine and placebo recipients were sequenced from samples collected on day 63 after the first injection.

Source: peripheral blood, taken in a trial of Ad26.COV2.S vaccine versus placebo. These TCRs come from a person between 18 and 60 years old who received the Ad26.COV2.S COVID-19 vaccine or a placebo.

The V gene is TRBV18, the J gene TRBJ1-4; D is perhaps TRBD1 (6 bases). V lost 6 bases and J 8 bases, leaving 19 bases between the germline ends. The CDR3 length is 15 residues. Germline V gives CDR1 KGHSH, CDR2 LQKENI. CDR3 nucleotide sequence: TGTGCCAGCTCGCGGAACAGGGCCGACGAAGAAAAACTGTTTTTT. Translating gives CASSRNRADEEKLFF.

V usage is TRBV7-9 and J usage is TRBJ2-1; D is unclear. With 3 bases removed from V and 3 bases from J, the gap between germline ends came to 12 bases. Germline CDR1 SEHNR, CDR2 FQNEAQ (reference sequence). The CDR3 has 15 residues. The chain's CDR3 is CASSFGQIFYNEQFF. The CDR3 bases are TGTGCCAGCAGCTTTGGTCAGATTTTCTACAATGAGCAGTTCTTC.

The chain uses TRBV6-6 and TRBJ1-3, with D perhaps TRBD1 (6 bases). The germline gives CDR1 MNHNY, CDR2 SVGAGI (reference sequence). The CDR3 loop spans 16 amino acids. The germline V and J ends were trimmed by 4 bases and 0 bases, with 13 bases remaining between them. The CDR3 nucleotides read TGTGCCAGCAGTTCCGACAGGTCGAGCTCTGGAAACACCATATATTTT. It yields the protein CASSSDRSSSGNTIYF.

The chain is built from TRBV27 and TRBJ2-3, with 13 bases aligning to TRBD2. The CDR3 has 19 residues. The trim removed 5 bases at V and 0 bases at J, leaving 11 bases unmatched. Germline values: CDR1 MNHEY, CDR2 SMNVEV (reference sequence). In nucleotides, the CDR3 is TGTGCCAGCAGTCCCTGGACTAGCGGGAGCTCTTCTAGCACAGATACGCAGTATTTT. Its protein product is CASSPWTSGSSSSTDTQYF.

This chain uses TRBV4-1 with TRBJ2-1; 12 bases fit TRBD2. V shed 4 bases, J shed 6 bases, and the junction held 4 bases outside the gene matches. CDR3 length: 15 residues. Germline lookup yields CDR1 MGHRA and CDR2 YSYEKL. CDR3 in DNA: TGCGCCAGCAGCCCCAGGACTAGCGGGGCCAATGAGCAGTTCTTC. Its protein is CASSPRTSGANEQFF.

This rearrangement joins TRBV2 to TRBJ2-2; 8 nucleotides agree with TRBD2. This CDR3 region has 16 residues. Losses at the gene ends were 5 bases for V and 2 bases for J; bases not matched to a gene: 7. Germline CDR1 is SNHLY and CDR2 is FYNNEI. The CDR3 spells CASSPDSGINTGELFF. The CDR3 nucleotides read TGTGCCAGCAGTCCGGATAGCGGGATTAACACCGGGGAGCTGTTTTTT. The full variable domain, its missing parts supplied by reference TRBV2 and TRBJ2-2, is EPEVTQTPSHQVTQMGQEVILRCVPISNHLYFYWYRQILGQKVEFLVSFYNNEISEKSEIFDDQFSVERPDGSNFTLKIRSTKLEDSAMYFCASSPDSGINTGELFFGEGSRLTVL.

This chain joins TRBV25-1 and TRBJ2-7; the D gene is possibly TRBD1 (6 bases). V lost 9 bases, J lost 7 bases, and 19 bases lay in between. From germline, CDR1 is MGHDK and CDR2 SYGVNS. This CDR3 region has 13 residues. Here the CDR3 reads CASKRTVLGEQYF. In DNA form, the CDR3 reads TGTGCCAGTAAAAGGACAGTTTTGGGGGAGCAGTACTTC.

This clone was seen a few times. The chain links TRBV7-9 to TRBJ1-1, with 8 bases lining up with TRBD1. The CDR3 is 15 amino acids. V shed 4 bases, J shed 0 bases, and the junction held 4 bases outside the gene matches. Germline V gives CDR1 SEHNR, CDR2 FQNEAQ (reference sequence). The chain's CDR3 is CASSSPDRVNTEAFF. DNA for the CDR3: TGTGCCAGCAGCTCCCCGGACAGGGTGAACACTGAAGCTTTCTTT.

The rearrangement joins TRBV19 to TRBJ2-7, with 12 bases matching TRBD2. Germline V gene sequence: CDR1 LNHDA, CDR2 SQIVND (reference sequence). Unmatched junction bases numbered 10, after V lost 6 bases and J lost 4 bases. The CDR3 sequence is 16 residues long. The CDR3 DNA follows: TGTGCCAGTAGGCCGACTAGCGGGAGAAGGTGGTACGAGCAGTACTTC. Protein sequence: CASRPTSGRRWYEQYF.

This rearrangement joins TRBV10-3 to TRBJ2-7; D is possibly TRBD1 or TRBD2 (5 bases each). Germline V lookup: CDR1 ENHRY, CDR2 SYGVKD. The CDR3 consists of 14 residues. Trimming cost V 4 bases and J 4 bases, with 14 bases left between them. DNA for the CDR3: TGTGCCATCAGTGGAGGGGTAAAGAGGTACGAGCAGTACTTC. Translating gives CAISGGVKRYEQYF.

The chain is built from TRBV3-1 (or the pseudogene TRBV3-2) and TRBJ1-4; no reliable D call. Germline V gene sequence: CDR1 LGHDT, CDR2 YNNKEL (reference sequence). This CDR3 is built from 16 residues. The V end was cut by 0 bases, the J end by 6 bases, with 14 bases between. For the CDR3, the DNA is TGTGCCAGCAGCCAAGATAAAGGGATTTGTTATGAAAAACTGTTTTTT. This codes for CASSQDKGICYEKLFF.